These T cell receptor beta chains were read from a single sample in a study of shared clonotypes between healthy human individuals. Sequencing was performed with immunoSEQ multiplex PCR; in TCRdb, only in-frame clones are kept and a portion is missing. The sample lists roughly 500,000 clones, 95% to 97% occurring once. Specimen: naive CD4+ T cells sorted from blood. The source of these receptors is a woman under 40 in good health. Both conserved end residues are part of each CDR3.

cdr3_aa: CASRDELAGFLTGELFF; j_call: TRBJ2-2; v_call: TRBV4-1
cdr3_aa: CASTSGSSYEQYF; j_call: TRBJ2-7; v_call: TRBV11-2
cdr3_aa: CASSQDWQDGWVVDEKLFF; j_call: TRBJ1-4; v_call: TRBV14
cdr3_aa: CASSTAGYTDTQYF; j_call: TRBJ2-3; v_call: TRBV5-1
cdr3_aa: CASSLTAANEKLFF; j_call: TRBJ1-4; v_call: TRBV18
cdr3_aa: CASSIQGDQPQHF; j_call: TRBJ1-5; v_call: TRBV19
cdr3_aa: CASSMRVGLPQHF; j_call: TRBJ1-5; v_call: TRBV19
cdr3_aa: CASRNQGDNQPQHF; j_call: TRBJ1-5; v_call: TRBV27
cdr3_aa: CASSLGPSGKDNEQFF; j_call: TRBJ2-1; v_call: TRBV11-2
cdr3_aa: CASTQLAAPTDTQYF; j_call: TRBJ2-3; v_call: TRBV27
cdr3_aa: CASSILGTPGPYEQYF; j_call: TRBJ2-7; v_call: TRBV19
cdr3_aa: CASRSEPTNIQYF; j_call: TRBJ2-4; v_call: TRBV6-1
cdr3_aa: CASSRAEPGLAGNEQYF; j_call: -; v_call: TRBV4-1
cdr3_aa: CASSLSTGELFF; j_call: TRBJ2-2; v_call: TRBV28
cdr3_aa: CASSHYLAGELFF; j_call: TRBJ2-2; v_call: TRBV14
cdr3_aa: CASSPPSGYDEQYF; j_call: TRBJ2-7; v_call: TRBV18
cdr3_aa: CASRPGVPAGVSGTDTQYF; j_call: TRBJ2-3; v_call: TRBV28
cdr3_aa: CASSLGLAQPHDEQFF; j_call: TRBJ2-1; v_call: TRBV7-2
cdr3_aa: CASSPGSPGELFF; j_call: TRBJ2-2; v_call: TRBV7-3
cdr3_aa: CASSPRLAGDF; j_call: TRBJ2-5; v_call: TRBV28
cdr3_aa: CASSKGQGNYEQYF; j_call: TRBJ2-7; v_call: TRBV5-1
cdr3_aa: CASSTGQGFSYEQYF; j_call: TRBJ2-7; v_call: TRBV27
cdr3_aa: CASSLTHKGNTEAFF; j_call: TRBJ1-1; v_call: TRBV7-8
cdr3_aa: CASSFQAANSPLHF; j_call: TRBJ1-6; v_call: TRBV27
cdr3_aa: CASSPGQGAITEAFF; j_call: TRBJ1-1; v_call: TRBV28
cdr3_aa: CASSSTHEQFF; j_call: TRBJ2-1; v_call: TRBV5-4
cdr3_aa: CASIPGPGGAFF; j_call: TRBJ1-1; v_call: TRBV7-4
cdr3_aa: CASSSTGRRYEQYF; j_call: TRBJ2-7; v_call: TRBV27
cdr3_aa: CASSQRGMETQYF; j_call: TRBJ2-5; v_call: TRBV5-8
cdr3_aa: CARQNGGYEQYF; j_call: TRBJ2-7; v_call: TRBV2
cdr3_aa: CASSPRELTYEQYF; j_call: TRBJ2-7; v_call: TRBV7-8
cdr3_aa: CASSPAGTATNYGYTF; j_call: TRBJ1-2; v_call: TRBV28
cdr3_aa: CAWSVFVGQWEQYF; j_call: TRBJ2-7; v_call: TRBV30
cdr3_aa: CASRGPYEQYF; j_call: TRBJ2-7; v_call: TRBV6-1
cdr3_aa: CAISESLGGGEQYF; j_call: TRBJ2-7; v_call: TRBV10-3
cdr3_aa: CASSPFWEGGFYEQYF; j_call: TRBJ2-7; v_call: TRBV9
cdr3_aa: CASSLGTSGPPSTDTQYF; j_call: TRBJ2-3; v_call: TRBV13
cdr3_aa: CASSLSGQGNTEAFF; j_call: TRBJ1-1; v_call: TRBV7-2
cdr3_aa: CASNYDTQYF; j_call: TRBJ2-3; v_call: TRBV2
cdr3_aa: CASSLGRYEQYF; j_call: TRBJ2-7; v_call: TRBV13
cdr3_aa: CASSGLVVGELFF; j_call: TRBJ2-2; v_call: TRBV19
cdr3_aa: CASSRVFGQIDEQFF; j_call: TRBJ2-1; v_call: TRBV6-1
cdr3_aa: CASSASTPGDEQFF; j_call: TRBJ2-1; v_call: TRBV28
cdr3_aa: CASSGGQDRDTQYF; j_call: TRBJ2-3; v_call: TRBV5-1